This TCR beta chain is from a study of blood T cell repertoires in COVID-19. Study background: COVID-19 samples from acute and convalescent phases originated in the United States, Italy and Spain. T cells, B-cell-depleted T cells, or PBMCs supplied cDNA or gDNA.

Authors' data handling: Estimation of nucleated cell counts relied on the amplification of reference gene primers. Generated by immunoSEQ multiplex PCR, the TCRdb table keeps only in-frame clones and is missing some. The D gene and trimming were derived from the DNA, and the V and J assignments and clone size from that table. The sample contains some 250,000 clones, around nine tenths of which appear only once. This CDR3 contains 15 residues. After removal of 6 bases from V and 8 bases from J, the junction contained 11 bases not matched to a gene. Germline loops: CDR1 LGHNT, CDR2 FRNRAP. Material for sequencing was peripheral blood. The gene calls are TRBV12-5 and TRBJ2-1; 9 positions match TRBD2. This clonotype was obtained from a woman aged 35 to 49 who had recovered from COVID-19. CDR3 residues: CASGGTSSPWDEQFF. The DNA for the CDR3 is TGTGCTAGTGGCGGGACTAGCTCACCCTGGGATGAGCAGTTCTTC.